These T cell receptor beta chains were read from a single sample in a study of blood T cell repertoires in COVID-19. The assay was immunoSEQ multiplex PCR, and TCRdb's table has in-frame clones only and misses some. The table includes 65,000 to 95,000 clones, around 89% detected once. Material for sequencing was peripheral blood. Every receptor here comes from a man between 70 and 80 years old with active or convalescent COVID-19. Each CDR3 is given without its conserved first and last residue. Fields, in order: J gene, V gene, clone size, CDR3 protein. For some rows the clone size is stated as once, few or many, or as a class when expanded; others skip it.

J: TRBJ1-6
V: TRBV15
size: .
CDR3: ATRTGTGVFGWNSPLH

J: TRBJ1-5
V: TRBV7-9
size: once
CDR3: ASSLSFPEPQH

J: TRBJ1-2
V: TRBV12-3/TRBV12-4
size: .
CDR3: ASSSGQGWGYT

J: TRBJ1-1
V: TRBV29-1
size: .
CDR3: SVGTTSKNTEAF

J: TRBJ1-4
V: TRBV7-2
size: few
CDR3: ASSLVGEKLF

J: TRBJ2-7
V: TRBV18
size: .
CDR3: ASSLTGDYEQY

J: TRBJ2-1
V: TRBV7-8
size: .
CDR3: ASSLVAGLYNEQF

J: TRBJ2-3
V: TRBV10-1
size: .
CDR3: ASSDTSSGDTQY

J: TRBJ1-5
V: TRBV6-2/TRBV6-3
size: once
CDR3: ASSRDRYDNQPQH

J: TRBJ1-1
V: TRBV28
size: .
CDR3: ASITGMGTEAF

J: TRBJ2-2
V: TRBV18
size: .
CDR3: ASSPPERGDTGELF

J: TRBJ1-4
V: TRBV6-2/TRBV6-3
size: .
CDR3: ASSPGTGHNEKLF

J: TRBJ1-6
V: TRBV6-5
size: .
CDR3: ASSDRGAWNSPLH

J: TRBJ2-1
V: TRBV7-9
size: .
CDR3: ASGQGARNEQF

J: TRBJ1-6
V: TRBV27
size: .
CDR3: ASSLLGTMESPLH

J: TRBJ2-7
V: TRBV2
size: .
CDR3: ASSRQVTYEQY